Each of the 12 T cell receptor beta chains below was sequenced from the same sample in a study of T-cell memory formation after mild COVID-19. TCRdb passed the 5' RACE reads through MiXCR, listing each CDR3 protein once. Altogether about 420,000 distinct CDR3 sequences are present, 23% being singletons, with the ten largest covering approximately 14%. The sequenced material came from PBMCs or a T cell subset sorted from them (not recorded which). The source of these receptors is an adult woman who had mild COVID-19 (a few samples of this study predate the infection). Cell type and time point are not known.

V is TRBV7-3 and J is TRBJ2-2; D ambiguous. The germline V and J ends were trimmed by 7 bases and 3 bases, with 6 bases remaining between them. Germline values: CDR1 SGHTA, CDR2 FQGTGA. The CDR3 runs to 12 residues. The CDR3 DNA is TGTGCCAGCACCCGGGACACCGGGGAGCTGTTTTTT. This encodes CASTRDTGELFF.

This clonotype appeared a few times. V usage is TRBV2 and J usage is TRBJ2-2; 11 bases align to TRBD2. V shed 8 bases and J 1 base; nucleotides not matched to a gene: 3. CDR1 SNHLY and CDR2 FYNNEI come from the germline V gene. CDR3 length equals 15 residues. The CDR3 loop reads CASRSGGENTGELFF. CDR3 DNA sequence: TGTGCCAGCCGTAGCGGGGGGGAGAACACCGGGGAGCTGTTTTTT.

The rearrangement joins TRBV7-2 to TRBJ1-1, with TRBD1 identical over 10 bases. V was pared by 5 bases and J by 5 bases, with 8 bases of the junction left unmatched. Germline CDR1 is SGHTA and CDR2 is FQGNSA. This CDR3 is 15 amino acids long. The CDR3 sequence is CASSDRTGGRTEAFF. CDR3 nucleotides: TGTGCCAGCAGCGACCGGACAGGGGGTCGGACTGAAGCTTTCTTT. Combining the CDR3 with reference TRBV7-2 and TRBJ1-1 gives the whole variable domain GAGVSQSPSNKVTEKGKDVELRCDPISGHTALYWYRQSLGQGLEFLIYFQGNSAPDKSGLPSDRFSAERTGGSVSTLTIQRTQQEDSAVYLCASSDRTGGRTEAFFGQGTRLTVV.

The chain couples TRBV6-1 to TRBJ2-1; D perhaps matches TRBD2 (5 bases). CDR1 and CDR2 (germline): MNHNS, SASEGT. The CDR3 length is 13 residues. V gave up 5 bases and J gave up 4 bases, with 9 bases separating them. The CDR3 protein is CASSSREYNEQFF. CDR3 DNA sequence: TGTGCCAGCAGTAGTAGGGAGTACAATGAGCAGTTCTTC.

This chain links TRBV10-3 with TRBJ2-3; D is perhaps TRBD1 or TRBD2 (5 bases each). Per the germline V gene, CDR1 is ENHRY and CDR2 is SYGVKD. The germline V and J ends were trimmed by 6 bases and 0 bases, with 10 bases remaining between them. The CDR3 length is 14 residues. CDR3 region: CAISREGSTDTQYF. CDR3 nucleotide sequence: TGTGCCATCAGCCGCGAGGGGAGCACAGATACGCAGTATTTT.

The chain links TRBV18 to TRBJ2-1; 7 nucleotides match TRBD2. Germline trimming cut 1 base from V and 5 bases from J; bases unmatched to any gene: 5. The germline CDR1 and CDR2 sequences are KGHSH and LQKENI. The CDR3 has 15 residues. CDR3 protein: CASSPLRAGDNEQFF. CDR3 DNA: TGTGCCAGCTCACCACTTAGGGCGGGGGACAATGAGCAGTTCTTC.

CDR3 bases: TGTGCCAGCAGCCTATTAACTAGCGGGGGTGCGGGTGAGCAGTTCTTC. It specifies CASSLLTSGGAGEQFF. The V call is TRBV7-6, the J call TRBJ2-1; 11 bases line up with TRBD2. This CDR3 has 16 residues. The V segment lost 5 bases and the J segment 9 bases; nucleotides outside the gene matches: 12. The germline V gene has CDR1 SGHVS and CDR2 FNYEAQ.

This clonotype has a handful of counts. The gene calls are TRBV9 and TRBJ2-7; 7 bases map to TRBD2. The trim removed 0 bases at V and 2 bases at J, leaving 5 bases unmatched. The V gene's germline CDR1 is SGDLS and CDR2 YYNGEE. The CDR3 extends over 15 amino acids. The CDR3 is CASSVEGSGPYEQYF. The CDR3 DNA reads as TGTGCCAGCAGCGTAGAGGGTAGCGGGCCCTACGAGCAGTACTTC.

This clonotype was seen many times. The rearrangement links TRBV12-3 or TRBV12-4 to TRBJ2-7, with D unclear. The CDR3 covers 12 residues. V lost 4 bases to trimming and J lost 7 bases, with 11 bases between them. CDR3 nucleotide sequence: TGTGCCAGCAGTTCCCTGGCGACGGAGCAGTACTTC. Translated, it gives CASSSLATEQYF.

Comment on this clonotype: At one end the junction does not follow the germline gene, possibly because of a read error. The V gene is TRBV30, the J gene TRBJ2-3, with 10 bases matching TRBD2. The germline V gene has CDR1 GTSNPN and CDR2 SVGIG (reference sequence). CDR3 length: 18 residues. The CDR3 DNA reads TGTGCCTGGAGTGAAAGCGGGAGGGCTGGTGTTCGCACATATACGCAGTATTTT. Translation: CAWSESGRAGVRTYTQYF.

This clonotype has more than one count but fewer than ten. This rearrangement joins TRBV18 to TRBJ1-2; 12 nucleotides line up with TRBD1. The CDR3 is made up of 15 amino acids. Unmatched junction bases numbered 6, after V lost 6 bases and J lost 4 bases. Germline CDR1 is KGHSH and CDR2 is LQKENI. The CDR3 spells CASSPGQGALYGYTF. The DNA of the CDR3 is TGTGCCAGCTCCCCGGGACAGGGGGCCCTCTATGGCTACACCTTC.

The chain carries TRBV12-3 or TRBV12-4 and TRBJ2-3; tentatively, D is TRBD1 (7 bases). This CDR3 has 13 residues. The ends were cut back, 8 bases at V and 4 bases at J, with 13 bases in the middle. The CDR3 protein is CASGGGRPDTQYF. The CDR3 nucleotides are TGTGCCAGCGGAGGGGGCCGACCAGATACGCAGTATTTT.